These T cell receptor beta chains were read from a single sample in a study of Graves' ophthalmopathy and Graves' hyperthyroidism. In TCRdb, the multiplex PCR reads were re-called with MiXCR into one record per CDR3 protein. The repertoire consists of 210,000 or so distinct CDR3 sequences, with about 32% occurring once and the leading ten covering 9.1%. The sequenced sample consisted of peripheral blood. Receptors were obtained from a man aged 45-65 years with Graves' ophthalmopathy. Each CDR3 is given with its conserved first and last residue. The D gene is left open where the match is weak. Clone size, where shown, is once, few, many, or a class for clones that have expanded.

>many|NA|TRBV20-1|TRBJ2-7
CSATQGGEQYF
TGCAGTGCTACTCAGGGTGGCGAGCAGTACTTC
>many|TRBD1|TRBV7-9|TRBJ1-2
CASTGTGNNYGYTF
TGTGCCAGCACGGGGACAGGGAATAACTATGGCTACACCTTC
>many|NA|TRBV7-2|TRBJ2-7
CASSLMQGLEQYF
TGTGCCAGCAGCTTAATGCAGGGCCTGGAGCAGTACTTC
>NA|NA|TRBV3-1|TRBJ2-7
CASSQASSSYEQYF
TGTGCCAGCAGCCAAGCTTCAAGCTCCTACGAGCAGTACTTC
>many|NA|TRBV30|TRBJ1-1
CAWSVRRADTEAFF
TGTGCCTGGAGTGTACGCAGGGCCGACACTGAAGCTTTCTTT
>many|NA|TRBV30|TRBJ1-1
CAWDQWGFTEAFF
TGTGCCTGGGATCAATGGGGGTTCACTGAAGCTTTCTTT
>many|TRBD1|TRBV28|TRBJ2-7
CASSSGTGGFYEQYF
TGTGCCAGCAGTTCCGGGACAGGGGGCTTCTACGAGCAGTACTTC
>many|TRBD1|TRBV7-9|TRBJ2-7
CASSPRQGRALEQYF
TGTGCCAGCAGCCCTCGACAGGGTAGGGCCCTCGAGCAGTACTTC
>few|NA|TRBV6-2/TRBV6-3|TRBJ2-7
CASSYYAVEQYF
TGTGCCAGCAGTTACTATGCCGTCGAGCAGTACTTC
>many|NA|TRBV20-1|TRBJ2-5
CSASRVGTETQYF
TGCAGTGCGTCCAGGGTCGGGACAGAGACCCAGTACTTC
>many|NA|TRBV28|TRBJ2-2
CASTDSDYTGELFF
TGTGCCAGCACTGACAGTGATTACACCGGGGAGCTGTTTTTT
>many|TRBD2|TRBV15|TRBJ2-3
CATSQLASFGASGDTDTQYF
TGTGCCACCAGTCAATTAGCTTCCTTTGGGGCTAGCGGGGACACAGATACGCAGTATTTT
>NA|NA|TRBV27|TRBJ1-6
CASSATSQGGNSPLHF
TGTGCCAGCAGTGCGACCTCACAGGGAGGTAATTCACCCCTCCACTTT
>many|TRBD2|TRBV6-2/TRBV6-3|TRBJ2-7
CASNTGGPYEQYF
TGTGCCAGCAACACGGGGGGTCCCTACGAGCAGTACTTC
>many|NA|TRBV19|TRBJ1-3
CASSIVAGAGNTIYF
TGTGCCAGTAGTATAGTTGCGGGGGCTGGAAACACCATATATTTT
>many|NA|TRBV6-2/TRBV6-3|TRBJ1-5
CASSYSGGGYGQPQHF
TGTGCCAGCAGTTACTCGGGAGGAGGGTACGGACAGCCCCAGCATTTT
>many|TRBD1|TRBV14|TRBJ1-6
CASSARTGGNSPLHF
TGTGCCAGCAGCGCCCGGACAGGGGGCAATTCACCCCTCCACTTT
>many|NA|TRBV7-2|TRBJ2-5
CASSLAGAQYF
TGTGCCAGCAGCTTAGCGGGAGCCCAGTACTTC
>many|NA|TRBV29-1|TRBJ2-7
CSVMGDRYEQYF
TGCAGCGTGATGGGGGATCGGTACGAGCAGTACTTC
>many|NA|TRBV27|TRBJ1-5
CAGSPPGNQPQHF
TGTGCCGGCAGTCCCCCGGGCAATCAGCCCCAGCATTTT
>many|NA|TRBV29-1|TRBJ2-7
CSVEGVAGDSYEQYF
TGCAGCGTTGAAGGGGTGGCAGGCGACTCCTACGAGCAGTACTTC
>many|TRBD2|TRBV18|TRBJ2-5
CASSPSSGRPQWWETQYF
TGTGCCAGCTCACCTTCTAGCGGGAGACCGCAGTGGTGGGAGACCCAGTACTTC
>NA|TRBD2|TRBV6-5|TRBJ2-7
CASSYGWAGVPYEQYF
TGTGCCAGCAGTTACGGATGGGCGGGAGTCCCCTACGAGCAGTACTTC
>many|NA|TRBV27|TRBJ2-2
CASRILEGNTGELFF
TGTGCCAGCAGAATACTAGAGGGGAACACCGGGGAGCTGTTTTTT
>NA|TRBD1|TRBV6-5|TRBJ1-1
CASSYPRQGLDTEAFF
TGTGCCAGCAGTTACCCCCGACAGGGGTTGGACACTGAAGCTTTCTTT
>few|NA|TRBV12-3/TRBV12-4|TRBJ2-7
CASSFFISYEQYF
TGTGCCAGCAGTTTTTTCATCTCCTACGAGCAGTACTTC
>few|NA|TRBV6-5|TRBJ1-1
CASSYSETGTEAFF
TGTGCCAGCAGTTACTCGGAGACGGGCACTGAAGCTTTCTTT
>many|NA|TRBV6-2/TRBV6-3|TRBJ1-1
CASSSSENTEAFF
TGTGCCAGCAGTTCATCAGAGAACACTGAAGCTTTCTTT
>NA|TRBD1|TRBV11-2|TRBJ2-5
CASSGLTGGAETQYF
TGTGCCAGCAGCGGCCTGACAGGGGGCGCAGAGACCCAGTACTTC
>many|NA|TRBV28|TRBJ2-4
CASTLDDDKNIQYF
TGTGCCAGCACCCTCGATGACGACAAAAACATTCAGTACTTC
>NA|NA|TRBV12-3/TRBV12-4|TRBJ1-1
CASRTSAVMNTEAFF
TGTGCCAGCAGAACCTCGGCAGTAATGAACACTGAAGCTTTCTTT
>many|TRBD1|TRBV25-1|TRBJ2-7
CASSVSGTVPYEQYF
TGTGCCAGCAGTGTCTCCGGGACAGTGCCCTACGAGCAGTACTTC
>NA|TRBD1|TRBV6-5|TRBJ1-1
CASSYPTTGGYTEAFF
TGTGCCAGCAGTTACCCCACGACAGGGGGGTACACTGAAGCTTTCTTT
>many|NA|TRBV5-1|TRBJ2-2
CASSFVGMDTGELFF
TGCGCCAGCAGCTTCGTAGGGATGGACACCGGGGAGCTGTTTTTT
>many|TRBD1|TRBV4-3|TRBJ1-1
CASSQYRGTEAFF
TGCGCCAGCAGCCAGTACAGGGGGACTGAAGCTTTCTTT
>many|NA|TRBV7-9|TRBJ1-1
CASSAPGPPQTEAFF
TGTGCCAGCAGCGCCCCGGGACCCCCGCAGACTGAAGCTTTCTTT
>NA|TRBD1|TRBV28|TRBJ1-3
CASSFSPGQGVSGNTIYF
TGTGCCAGCAGTTTCTCTCCGGGACAGGGGGTATCTGGAAACACCATATATTTT
>once|TRBD1|TRBV19|TRBJ2-7
CASRHRGVNEQYF
TGTGCCAGTAGACACAGGGGGGTCAACGAGCAGTACTTC
>many|NA|TRBV7-9|TRBJ2-2
CASSLVTGGELFF
TGTGCCAGCAGCTTAGTGACAGGCGGGGAGCTGTTTTTT
>NA|TRBD1|TRBV12-3/TRBV12-4|TRBJ1-2
CASSFPGQGFNYGYTF
TGTGCCAGCAGTTTCCCGGGACAGGGGTTTAACTATGGCTACACCTTC